The sequence of this T cell receptor (beta chain) was determined in a study of blood T cell repertoires in COVID-19. Whole-study context: Italy, Spain and the United States were the sources of the convalescent and acute COVID-19 samples. PBMCs, B-cell-depleted T cells, or T cells were the source of the cDNA or gDNA that made up the material.

This CDR3 region has 13 residues. V lost 1 base, J lost 8 bases, and 3 bases stayed unmatched. Germline assignment: CDR1 SGHAT and CDR2 FQNNGV. Per the study methods: Reference gene primer amplification gave nucleated cell count estimates. Method: immunoSEQ multiplex PCR; TCRdb's copy keeps in-frame clones and lacks some. V and J calls plus clone size are reproduced from that table; the DNA served to infer D and trimming. The data contain 40,000 or so clones, around 82% of them singletons. This TCR derives from a man aged 40-49 years with active or convalescent COVID-19. Sequencing was carried out using peripheral blood. The chain uses TRBV11-2 and TRBJ1-2; 8 nucleotides line up with TRBD1. The DNA of the CDR3 is TGTGCCAGCAGCTTAGGGACAGGGATCGGCTACACCTTC. The encoded protein is CASSLGTGIGYTF.